The clone carrying this TCR beta chain was counted at least ten times. Antigen unknown. This specimen comes from a study of blood T cells in healthy people across ages. The germline CDR1 and CDR2 sequences are LGHNA and YSLEER. CDR3 size: 18 residues. The V and J ends lost 0 bases and 2 bases, in that order; junction bases with no gene match: 9. Per individual sample, total RNA of at least 5.5 micrograms was extracted. Overall study findings and caveats: Naive and antigen-experienced cells could not be conclusively compared, given unsorted PBMCs. Naive T cell percentage showed a strong correlation with TCR beta diversity.

Next came a second PCR, run for about 6 to 11 cycles, which used a sample-barcoded 5' primer along with a J-beta primer mix. Researchers report that a template-switch adaptor with 12 random nucleotides tagged each cDNA molecule. Each CDR3 protein gets one entry after TCRdb re-called the 5' RACE reads with MiXCR. This sample carries 1.5 million to 2 million distinct CDR3 sequences, around 50% of them seen once, and the ten largest clones take roughly 2%. The sequence came from a woman aged 35 to 49 in good health. The rearrangement links TRBV4-3 to TRBJ2-3; 9 nucleotides align to TRBD1. The sequenced sample consisted of blood. As DNA, the CDR3 is TGCGCCAGCAGCCAAGACAGTGGGGGACAGGGATTCACAGATACGCAGTATTTT. Protein product: CASSQDSGGQGFTDTQYF.